This entry is about one T cell receptor (beta chain). This clone appeared once. It has no known antigen specificity. It has no much larger one-base neighbor in the sample; base qualities were not kept. CDR1 and CDR2 were assigned from the germline V gene (reference sequence) as MNHEY and SMNVEV. Here V drops 7 bases and J drops 0 bases, and the junction holds 7 bases not matched to any gene. From cysteine to phenylalanine, the CDR3 is 15 amino acids long. Just CDR3 DNA is preserved here, 45 bases in frame from base 1. Interpreted using the paper, the time point label stands for: about 28 days (+/-7) after the second vaccine dose. AZD1222 recipients whose second dose came at about 4 weeks and those whose second dose came at about 12 weeks were combined into one group, since spike-specific TCR depth and breadth did not differ between the two schedules. Samples from vaccinated people were obtained from the UK trials COV001 and COV002, which included a single-blind randomized controlled phase 2/3 trial of AZD1222 (ChAdOx1 nCoV-19) in healthy adults. For TCRbeta chain sequencing, PBMC samples were collected from trial participants at day 0 and at day 28 after the second dose.

The data stem from a study of T cell responses to AZD1222 COVID-19 vaccine (dated by TCRdb to the early 2020s). Background on the whole study: TCR sequencing was performed for approximately 240 trial participants, of whom 200 to 220 were given two doses of AZD1222 and around 26 were given two doses of MenACWY control vaccine. Trial participants were enrolled by age into subgroups of 18-55, 56-69 and 70-plus years, and around 150, 29 and 61 TCR-sequenced participants, respectively, were included in these subgroups. General conclusions and limits of the study: In the small 56-69-year group, the increase in depth fell short of significance, most likely because of low power. Because no day 14 peak-response samples were available, repertoires were characterized only after the peak T cell response. Only five to seven AZD1222 recipients were SARS-CoV-2 seropositive at baseline, limiting conclusions about previously exposed vaccinees. Spike-specific TCR breadth and depth rose significantly after two AZD1222 doses compared with day 0 and with MenACWY recipients. Reportedly, close to half of the unique spike-specific TCRs recognized epitopes lying outside the regions that are mutated in the B.1.351 and B.1.1.7 variants. Participants were mostly white British, with more females than males. The authors suggested clonal diversity may have been underestimated. CD4 TCRs associated with the vaccine covered the entire spike protein, and the dominant responses were in regions 160-218 and 743-854.

The CDR3 regions of human TCRbeta chains were subjected to immunosequencing. Per the original workflow: Repertoire TCRs were checked for matches against a reference library of SARS-CoV-2-specific TCRs that had been generated using the MIRA antigen-specificity platform. Breadth meant the fraction of unique TCRs that were SARS-CoV-2-associated, whereas depth meant the fraction of total T cells that were SARS-CoV-2-associated. Using the MIRA data, each spike-specific TCR was mapped to the spike region that the TCR reacts to and placed in a CD4 or CD8 class. Log10-transformed breadth and depth values were compared by one-way ANOVA with Sidak's multiple comparisons tests. This is the immuneACCESS table as TCRdb keeps it, with only in-frame sequences that have V and J called. A part of the clones is gone; compared with another copy, unresolved V genes explain less than half, and the rest is unexplained. The DNA gave D and trimming, while V, J and clone size come from that table. A total of 150,000 to 200,000 clones appear in this sample, approximately 94% of them only once. The leading ten clones occupy roughly 4.6% of the sample.

The clonotype originates from an adult who received the AZD1222 COVID-19 vaccine. The chain is assembled from TRBV27 and TRBJ1-1, with TRBD1 matching 8 junction bases. The material was peripheral blood, obtained 28 days after the second AZD1222 dose. The CDR3 amino acid sequence is: CASTSTGGMNTEAFF. The bases read TGTGCCAGCACTTCAACAGGGGGGATGAACACTGAAGCTTTCTTT.